This T cell receptor beta chain was sequenced in a study of T-cell memory formation after mild COVID-19. TCRdb reprocessed the 5' RACE reads with MiXCR, giving one entry per CDR3 protein. The table lists 500,000 to 600,000 distinct CDR3 sequences, approximately 19% of them singletons. Concerning this clonotype: The junction and the germline gene differ at one end; a read error may be behind it.

This CDR3 contains 14 residues. Germline CDR1 SGHRS, CDR2 YFSETQ. The chain is built from TRBV5-1 and TRBJ2-1, with a possible D match to TRBD1 (5 bases). This receptor was identified in an adult woman who had mild COVID-19 (a few samples of this study predate the infection). Cell type and time point are not known. Sample: PBMCs or a T cell subset sorted from them (not recorded which). DNA for the CDR3: TGCGCCAGCAGCCCTGAGACAGCCTACAATGAACAGTTCTTC. Residues: CASSPETAYNEQFF.